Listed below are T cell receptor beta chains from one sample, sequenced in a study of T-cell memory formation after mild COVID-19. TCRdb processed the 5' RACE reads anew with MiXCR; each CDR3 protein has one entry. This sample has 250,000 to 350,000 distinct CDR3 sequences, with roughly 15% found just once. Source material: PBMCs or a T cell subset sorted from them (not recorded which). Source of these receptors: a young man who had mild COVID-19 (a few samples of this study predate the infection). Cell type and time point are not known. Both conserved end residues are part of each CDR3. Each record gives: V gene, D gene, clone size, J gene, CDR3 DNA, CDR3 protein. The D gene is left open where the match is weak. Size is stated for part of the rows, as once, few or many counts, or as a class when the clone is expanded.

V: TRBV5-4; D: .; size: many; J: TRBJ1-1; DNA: TGTGCCAGCAGCTTGGGGGGGTCCGGCCGGGCTTTCTTT; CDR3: CASSLGGSGRAFF
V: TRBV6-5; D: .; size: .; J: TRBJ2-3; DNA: TGTGCCAGCAGTTATGGCGGGGGCCGGGATACGCAGTATTTT; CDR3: CASSYGGGRDTQYF
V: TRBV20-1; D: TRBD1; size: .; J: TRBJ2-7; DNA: TGCAGTGCCCCTTGGACAGGGTCGCCCTACGAGCAGTACTTC; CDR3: CSAPWTGSPYEQYF
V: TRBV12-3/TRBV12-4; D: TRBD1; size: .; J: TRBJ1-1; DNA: TGTGCCAGCAGTTTCTTCCTTCAACTCAGGGGGCCTGAAGCTTTCTTT; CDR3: CASSFFLQLRGPEAFF
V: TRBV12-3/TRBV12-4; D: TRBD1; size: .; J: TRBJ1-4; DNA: TGTGCCAGCACCCGCCGGGGGACAGGGGATTCTTCTAATGAAAAACTGTTTTTT; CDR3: CASTRRGTGDSSNEKLFF
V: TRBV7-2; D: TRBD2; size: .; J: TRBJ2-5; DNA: TGTGCCAGCAGCACCGGGACTAGCGGGGGTGAGACCCAGTACTTC; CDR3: CASSTGTSGGETQYF
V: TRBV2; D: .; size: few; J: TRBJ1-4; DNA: TGTGCCAGCAGTGAGGGCAGGAAGAATGAAAAACTGTTTTTT; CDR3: CASSEGRKNEKLFF
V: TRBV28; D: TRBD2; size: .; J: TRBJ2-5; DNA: TGTGCCAGCACCGCCGGACTAGCAACACCCCGGGTAGAGACCCAGTACTTC; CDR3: CASTAGLATPRVETQYF
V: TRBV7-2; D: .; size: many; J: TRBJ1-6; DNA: TGTGCCAGCAGCCCTATGGGGCGGTATTCACCCCTCCACTTT; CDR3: CASSPMGRYSPLHF
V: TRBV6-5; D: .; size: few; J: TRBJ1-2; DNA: TGTGCCAGCAGTTTTATCGGGGGAGCCGACTATGGCTACACCTTC; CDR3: CASSFIGGADYGYTF
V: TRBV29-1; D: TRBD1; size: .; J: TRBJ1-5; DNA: TGCAGCGTTGACAGGGGGCATCAGCCCCAGCATTTT; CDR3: CSVDRGHQPQHF
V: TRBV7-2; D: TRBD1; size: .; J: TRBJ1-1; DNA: TGTGCCAGCAGCTCGCAGGGGGCGAGCGCTGAAGCTTTCTTT; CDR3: CASSSQGASAEAFF
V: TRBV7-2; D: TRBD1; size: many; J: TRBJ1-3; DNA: TGTGCCAGCGTTGTGAGCTGGGACAGGACTTCCTCTGGAAACACCATATATTTT; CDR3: CASVVSWDRTSSGNTIYF
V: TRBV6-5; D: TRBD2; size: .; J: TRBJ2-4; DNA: TGTGCCAGCAGTTCCCCGGGGGGTATGGCCAAAAACATTCAGTACTTC; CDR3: CASSSPGGMAKNIQYF
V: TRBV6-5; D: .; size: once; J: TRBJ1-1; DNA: TGTGCCAGCAGTTACTTCTACAATGCAGGGTGGGTGACTGAAGCTTTCTTT; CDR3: CASSYFYNAGWVTEAFF
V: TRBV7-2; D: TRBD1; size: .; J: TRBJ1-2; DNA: TGTGCCAGCAGCTTAGGGCCGGGCAGGGGGTTAGGAGATGGCTACACCTTC; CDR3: CASSLGPGRGLGDGYTF
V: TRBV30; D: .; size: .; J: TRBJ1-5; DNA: TGTGCCTGGAGTGTACGAGGGGGAGATCAGCCCCAGCATTTT; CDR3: CAWSVRGGDQPQHF
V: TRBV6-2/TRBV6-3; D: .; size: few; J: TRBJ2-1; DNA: TGTGCCAGCAGTCCGCCCGGACGGGGGTACAATGAGCAGTTCTTC; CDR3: CASSPPGRGYNEQFF
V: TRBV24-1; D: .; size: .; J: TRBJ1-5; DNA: TGTGCCACCAGTGATGTAGGGAGCAATCAGCCCCAGCATTTT; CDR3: CATSDVGSNQPQHF
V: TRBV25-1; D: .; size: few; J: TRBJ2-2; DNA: TGTGCCAGCAGTTCAACAGTGGTGGCGAACACCGGGGAGCTGTTTTTT; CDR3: CASSSTVVANTGELFF
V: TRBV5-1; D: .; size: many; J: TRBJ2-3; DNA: TGCGCCAGCAGCTTCACCCACAGCACAGATACGCAGTATTTT; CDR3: CASSFTHSTDTQYF
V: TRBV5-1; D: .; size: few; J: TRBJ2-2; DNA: TGCGCCAGCAGCTTGGTCTCCCTCCGGCGGGACACCGGGGAGCTGTTTTTT; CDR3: CASSLVSLRRDTGELFF
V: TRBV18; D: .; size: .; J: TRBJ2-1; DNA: TGTGCCAGCTCACCTAGTGAGCAGTTCTTC; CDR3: CASSPSEQFF
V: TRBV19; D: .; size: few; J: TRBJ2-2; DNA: TGTGCCACCCAGTCCCTATTGGGCGGGGAGCTGTTTTTT; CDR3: CATQSLLGGELFF
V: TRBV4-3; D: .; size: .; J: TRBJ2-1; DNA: TGCGCCAGCAGCCAAGGAGGGTCTGACGTCAATGAGCAGTTCTTC; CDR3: CASSQGGSDVNEQFF
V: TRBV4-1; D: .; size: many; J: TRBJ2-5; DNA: TGCGCCAGCAGCCAGGGGTGGGGGGAAGAGACCCAGTACTTC; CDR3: CASSQGWGEETQYF
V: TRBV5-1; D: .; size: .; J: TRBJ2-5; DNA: TGCGCCAGCAGCTTAGAGGGGATAGAAGAGACCCAGTACTTC; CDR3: CASSLEGIEETQYF
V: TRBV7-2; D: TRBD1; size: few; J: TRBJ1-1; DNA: TGTGCCAGCAGCTTGGGACAGGGCAGCACTGAAGCTTTCTTT; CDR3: CASSLGQGSTEAFF
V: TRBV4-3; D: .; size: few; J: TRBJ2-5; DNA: TGCGCCAGCAGCCAAGAGACCCGCCGGGAGACCCAGTACTTC; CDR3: CASSQETRRETQYF
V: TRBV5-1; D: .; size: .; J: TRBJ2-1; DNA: TGCGCCAGCAGCTTGGGACAGATTTACAATGAGCAGTTCTTC; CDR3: CASSLGQIYNEQFF
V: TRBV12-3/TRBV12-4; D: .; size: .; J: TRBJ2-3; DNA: TGTGCCAGCAGTTTGGAGCGGGCCCAGCAGTATTTT; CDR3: CASSLERAQQYF
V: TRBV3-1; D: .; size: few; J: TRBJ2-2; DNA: TGTGCCAGCAGGGTATCATGGTCGAACACCGGGGAGCTGTTTTTT; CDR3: CASRVSWSNTGELFF
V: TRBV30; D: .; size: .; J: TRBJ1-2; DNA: TGTGCCTGGAGTACTGACAGGCCCGCTGGCTACACCTTC; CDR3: CAWSTDRPAGYTF
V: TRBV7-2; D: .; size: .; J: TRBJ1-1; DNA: TGTGCCAGCAGCTCCATGGGAGGAGCTTTCTTT; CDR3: CASSSMGGAFF
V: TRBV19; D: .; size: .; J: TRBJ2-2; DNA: TGTGCCAGTAGTCTCCTTTGGGGGATCAACACCGGGGAGCTGTTTTTT; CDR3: CASSLLWGINTGELFF
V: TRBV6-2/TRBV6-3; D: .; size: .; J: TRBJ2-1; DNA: TGTGCCAGCAGTTACTCAAACAGGGCGGGTGAGCAGTTCTTC; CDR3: CASSYSNRAGEQFF
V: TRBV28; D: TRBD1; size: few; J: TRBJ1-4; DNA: TGTGCCAGCAGCTCCGGGACAGGGGGTTCCTCAACTAATGAAAAACTGTTTTTT; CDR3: CASSSGTGGSSTNEKLFF
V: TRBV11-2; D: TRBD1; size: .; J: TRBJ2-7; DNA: TGTGCCAGCAGCTCCATCACGCGGACAGGGCCCTACGAGCAGTACTTC; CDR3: CASSSITRTGPYEQYF
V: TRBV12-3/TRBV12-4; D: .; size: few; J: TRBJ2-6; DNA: TGTGCCAGCAGTTTGCTAAGCTCTGGGGCCAACGTCCTGACTTTC; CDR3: CASSLLSSGANVLTF
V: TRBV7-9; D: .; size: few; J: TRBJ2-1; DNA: TGTGCCAGCAGCTTAGGCGGTCACAATGAGCAGTTCTTC; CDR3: CASSLGGHNEQFF